These 8 T cell receptor beta chains were all obtained from the same sample, sequenced in a study of CD8+CD57+ T cells in acquired aplastic anemia. Before being chosen for sequencing, patients had shown CD8+CD57+ cell expansion by flow cytometry. Profiles of TCR beta VDJ and CDR3 were generated from a genomic DNA template. In TCRdb, the reads were re-called with MiXCR into one record per CDR3 protein. Here the sample spans hundreds of thousands of distinct CDR3 sequences, roughly 82% being singletons. Sequencing used sorted CD4+, CD8+, or CD8+CD57+ T cells (not recorded which) from PBMCs. All receptors come from a human donor with aplastic anemia.

This chain connects TRBV6-6 to TRBJ1-1; a weak D match, TRBD1 (6 bases). Germline V lookup: CDR1 MNHNY, CDR2 SVGAGI (reference sequence). V lost 5 bases and J lost 4, with 17 bases in between. This CDR3 region has 15 residues. The CDR3 loop is CASSLGQSFLTEAFF. In DNA form, the CDR3 reads TGTGCCAGCAGTCTCGGACAGTCTTTCCTCACTGAAGCTTTCTTT.

Turning to this clonotype: The limits of the CDR3 on the DNA are not certain, so only TCRdb's listed CDR3 is given. V and J are TRBV6-5 and TRBJ2-3; no DNA check was done on the table's D call, TRBD1. Per the germline V gene, CDR1 is MNHEY and CDR2 is SVGAGI. Inclusive of both ends, the CDR3 amounts to 22 amino acids. CDR3 protein: CDSSFYICSARDGDRDTDTQYF.

In this sample, this clonotype turned up a few times. The rearrangement links TRBV24-1 to TRBJ2-3; D may match TRBD1 or TRBD2 (5 bases each). The CDR3 consists of 14 residues. V shed 2 bases and J shed 4 bases, with 9 bases lying between them. The V gene's germline CDR1 is KGHDR and CDR2 SFDVKD. The CDR3 here is CATSDSGAPDTQYF. The CDR3 coding sequence is TGTGCCACCAGTGATTCCGGGGCCCCAGATACGCAGTATTTT.

About this clonotype itself: An end of the junction does not agree with germline; a read error may underlie this. The CDR3 DNA follows: TGTGCCATCAGCTTACCGGCAGGGCCCGATACGCAGTACTTT. This gives the protein CAISLPAGPDTQYF. This rearrangement joins TRBV2 to TRBJ2-3; possible D gene TRBD1, 5 bases. Per germline, CDR1 SNHLY and CDR2 FYNNEI. This CDR3 has 14 residues. The full variable domain, completed using reference TRBV2 and TRBJ2-3, is EPEVTQTPSHQVTQMGQEVILRCVPISNHLYFYWYRQILGQKVEFLVSFYNNEISEKSEIFDDQFSVERPDGSNFTLKIRSTKLEDSAMYFCAISLPAGPDTQYFGPGTRLTVL.

This clonotype came up many times. The rearrangement joins TRBV12-5 to TRBJ1-2; D not certain. The V end was cut by 6 bases, the J end by 7 bases, with 15 bases between. CDR1 and CDR2 from the germline V gene are LGHNT and FRNRAP. The CDR3 runs 13 residues. CDR3: CASGNDVFGGYTF. Here the CDR3 DNA reads TGTGCTAGTGGCAACGACGTGTTCGGTGGCTACACCTTC.

The rearrangement uses TRBV9 and TRBJ2-7; D might be TRBD1 or TRBD2, each matching 5 bases. The germline CDR1 and CDR2 sequences are SGDLS and YYNGEE. The CDR3 consists of 18 residues. V lost 2 bases and J lost 0, with 21 bases in between. CDR3 sequence reads: CASSVDRGGGYTSYEQYV. The CDR3 DNA follows: TGTGCCAGCAGCGTTGATCGGGGCGGTGGCTACACCTCCTACGAGCAGTACGTC.

Worth noting for this clonotype: Germline is not matched at one junction end, which may reflect a read error. The V call is TRBV2, the J call TRBJ2-3; D is undetermined. CDR3 size: 13 residues. Germline lookup yields CDR1 SNHLY and CDR2 FYNNEI. DNA for the CDR3: TGTGCCAGCAGTGTAGGACCCAAAGCACCCCTCCATTTT. It translates to CASSVGPKAPLHF.

This chain links TRBV7-8 with TRBJ1-1; the D gene is possibly TRBD1 (5 bases). V lost 8 bases, J lost 0 bases, and 19 bases lay in between. The CDR3 runs to 16 residues. CDR1 is SGHVS, CDR2 FQNEAQ, per germline. The CDR3 sequence is CASGGTGVVLNTEAFF. The DNA for the CDR3 is TGTGCCAGCGGCGGGACTGGCGTCGTCTTGAACACTGAAGCTTTCTTT.